These T cell receptor beta chains were read from a single sample in a study of TIL therapy for anti-PD-1-resistant metastatic lung cancer. Method: immunoSEQ multiplex PCR; TCRdb's copy keeps in-frame clones and lacks some. The sample yields about 36,000 clones, more than 60% seen once. The source was blood, collected at baseline. The receptors originated from a person aged 25-85 years with non-small cell lung cancer. Each CDR3 is given with its conserved first and last residue. Fields, in order: J gene, clone size, CDR3 length, D gene, V gene, CDR3 protein, CDR3 DNA. A D gene is named only where the DNA matches it firmly. Only some rows state a clone size, as once, few, many or a class for expanded clones.

>TRBJ1-2|.|14|.|TRBV14
CASSPQAAPYGYTF
TGTGCCAGCAGCCCCCAGGCAGCGCCCTATGGCTACACCTTC
>TRBJ2-1|.|15|.|TRBV27
CASSLSVSPANEQFF
TGTGCCAGCAGTTTATCGGTGTCCCCCGCCAATGAGCAGTTCTTC
>TRBJ2-5|.|18|TRBD2|TRBV7-9
CASSLGLAGGSYQETQYF
TGTGCCAGCAGCTTAGGTCTAGCGGGGGGATCGTACCAAGAGACCCAGTACTTC
>TRBJ1-1|few|16|.|TRBV4-1
CASSTPLGQGTSEAFF
TGCGCCAGCAGCACACCCCTCGGGCAGGGGACGTCTGAAGCTTTCTTT
>TRBJ1-1|.|14|.|TRBV19
CASSQDRLSTEAFF
TGTGCCAGTAGCCAAGACCGACTCTCTACTGAAGCTTTCTTT
>TRBJ1-2|.|13|TRBD1|TRBV6-6
CASSPQGVNGYTF
TGTGCCAGCAGTCCTCAGGGGGTAAATGGCTACACCTTC
>TRBJ2-3|once|15|.|TRBV9
CASSVQGFPTDTQYF
TGTGCCAGCAGCGTTCAGGGGTTTCCCACAGATACGCAGTATTTT
>TRBJ2-1|.|15|.|TRBV11-1
CASSPPGSSYNEQFF
TGTGCCAGCAGCCCACCGGGGAGCTCCTACAATGAGCAGTTCTTC
>TRBJ1-1|few|13|TRBD1|TRBV10-3
CAIRGQSNTEAFF
TGTGCCATCAGGGGACAGTCGAACACTGAAGCTTTCTTT
>TRBJ2-7|.|16|.|TRBV7-9
CASSPPAVYPPYEQYF
TGTGCCAGCAGCCCCCCGGCAGTTTACCCTCCCTACGAGCAGTACTTC
>TRBJ2-1|.|11|.|TRBV6-5
CASSYSGVQFF
TGTGCCAGCAGTTACTCAGGGGTACAGTTCTTC
>TRBJ1-6|.|14|.|TRBV9
CASSSQGPNSPLHF
TGTGCCAGCAGCTCACAGGGCCCAAATTCACCCCTCCACTTT
>TRBJ2-1|.|15|TRBD2|TRBV5-1
CASSPSGASYNEQFF
TGCGCCAGCAGTCCTAGCGGGGCCTCCTACAATGAGCAGTTCTTC